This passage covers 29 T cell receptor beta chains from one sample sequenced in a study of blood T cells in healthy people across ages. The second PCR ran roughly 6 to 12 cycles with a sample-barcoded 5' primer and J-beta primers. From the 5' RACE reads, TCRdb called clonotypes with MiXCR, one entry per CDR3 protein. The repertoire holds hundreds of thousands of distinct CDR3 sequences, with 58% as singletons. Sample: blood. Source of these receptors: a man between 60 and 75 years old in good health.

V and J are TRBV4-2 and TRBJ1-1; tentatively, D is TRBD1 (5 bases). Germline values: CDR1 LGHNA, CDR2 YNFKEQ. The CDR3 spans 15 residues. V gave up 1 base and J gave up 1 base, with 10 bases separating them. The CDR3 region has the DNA TGTGCCAGCAGCCAAGGGCTCGGACAGAACACTGAAGCTTTCTTT. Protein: CASSQGLGQNTEAFF.

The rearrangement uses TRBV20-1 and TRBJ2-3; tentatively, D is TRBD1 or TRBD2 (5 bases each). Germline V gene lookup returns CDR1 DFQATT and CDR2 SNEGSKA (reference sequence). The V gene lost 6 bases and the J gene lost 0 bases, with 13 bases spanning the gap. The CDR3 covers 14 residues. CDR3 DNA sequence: TGCAGTGCAAAACCGGGACCTAGCACAGATACGCAGTATTTT. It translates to CSAKPGPSTDTQYF.

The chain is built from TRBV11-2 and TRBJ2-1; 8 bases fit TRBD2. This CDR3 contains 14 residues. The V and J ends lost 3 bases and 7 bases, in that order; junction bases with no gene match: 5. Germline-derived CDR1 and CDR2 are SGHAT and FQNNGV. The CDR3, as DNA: TGTGCCAGCAGCTTGAGCGGGGGAAGGAATGAGCAGTTCTTC. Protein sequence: CASSLSGGRNEQFF.

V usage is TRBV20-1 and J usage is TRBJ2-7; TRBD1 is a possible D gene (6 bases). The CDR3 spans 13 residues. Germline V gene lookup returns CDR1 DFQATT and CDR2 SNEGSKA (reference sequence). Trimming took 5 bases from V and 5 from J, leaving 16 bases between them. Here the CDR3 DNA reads TGCAGTGCTCTACAGGGCTTTTCCCACGAGCAGTACTTC. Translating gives CSALQGFSHEQYF.

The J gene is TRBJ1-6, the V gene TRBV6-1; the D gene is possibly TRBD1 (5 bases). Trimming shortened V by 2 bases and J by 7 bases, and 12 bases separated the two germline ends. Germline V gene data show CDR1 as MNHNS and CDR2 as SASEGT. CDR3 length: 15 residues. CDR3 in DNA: TGTGCCAGCAGTGAACGGCAGGGATCCAATTCACCCCTCCACTTT. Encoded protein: CASSERQGSNSPLHF.

The CDR3 is CASRAGAGETQYF. The CDR3 bases are TGCGCCAGCCGGGCGGGGGCTGGAGAGACCCAGTACTTC. The gene calls are TRBV10-1 and TRBJ2-5, with a weak D call TRBD2 (7 bases). Trimming took off 8 bases at V and 4 bases at J, with 14 bases between the two ends. Germline V CDR1 and CDR2: WNHNN, SYGVQD (reference sequence). This CDR3 has 13 amino acids.

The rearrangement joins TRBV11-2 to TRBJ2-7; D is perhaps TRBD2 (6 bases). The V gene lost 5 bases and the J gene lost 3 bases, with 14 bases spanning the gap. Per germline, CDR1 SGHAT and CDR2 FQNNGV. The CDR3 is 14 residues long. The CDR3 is CASSPRLGDYEQYF. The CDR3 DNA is TGTGCCAGCAGCCCTAGACTAGGAGACTACGAGCAGTACTTC.

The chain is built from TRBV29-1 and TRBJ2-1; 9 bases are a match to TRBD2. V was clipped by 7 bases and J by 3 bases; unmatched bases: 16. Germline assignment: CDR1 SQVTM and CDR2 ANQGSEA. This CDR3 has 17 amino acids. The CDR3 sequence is CSGRSSGAGGFYNEQFF. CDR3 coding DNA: TGCAGCGGCCGATCTAGCGGGGCAGGGGGTTTCTACAATGAGCAGTTCTTC.

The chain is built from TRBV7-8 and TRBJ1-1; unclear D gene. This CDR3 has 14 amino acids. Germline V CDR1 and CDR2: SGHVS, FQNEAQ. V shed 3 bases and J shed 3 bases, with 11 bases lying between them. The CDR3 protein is CASSLVYRDTEAFF. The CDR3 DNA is TGTGCCAGCAGCTTGGTGTATCGGGACACTGAAGCTTTCTTT.

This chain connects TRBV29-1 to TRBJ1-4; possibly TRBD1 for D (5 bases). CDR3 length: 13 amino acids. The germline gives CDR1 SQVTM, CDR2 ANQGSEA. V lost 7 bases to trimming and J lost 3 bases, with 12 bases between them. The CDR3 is CSARGTANEKLFF. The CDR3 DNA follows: TGCAGCGCCCGCGGGACGGCTAATGAAAAACTGTTTTTT.

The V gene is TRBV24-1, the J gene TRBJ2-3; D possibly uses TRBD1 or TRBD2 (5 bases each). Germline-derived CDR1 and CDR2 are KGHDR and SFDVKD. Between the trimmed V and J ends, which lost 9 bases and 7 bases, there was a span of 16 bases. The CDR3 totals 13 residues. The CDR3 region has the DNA TGTGCCACCGAGGGACCCGCGGCCAATACGCAGTATTTT. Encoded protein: CATEGPAANTQYF.

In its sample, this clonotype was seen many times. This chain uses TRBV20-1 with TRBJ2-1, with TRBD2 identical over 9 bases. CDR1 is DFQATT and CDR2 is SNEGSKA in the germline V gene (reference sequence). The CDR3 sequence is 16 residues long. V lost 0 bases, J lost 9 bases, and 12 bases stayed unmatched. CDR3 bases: TGCAGTGCTAGAGATCACCAGCGGGGGGATTCCGGTGAGCAGTTCTTC. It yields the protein CSARDHQRGDSGEQFF.

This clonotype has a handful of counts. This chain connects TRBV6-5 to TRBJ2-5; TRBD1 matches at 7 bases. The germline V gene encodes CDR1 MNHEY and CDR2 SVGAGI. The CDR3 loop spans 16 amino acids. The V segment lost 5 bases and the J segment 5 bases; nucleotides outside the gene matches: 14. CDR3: CASSPHDRAKWETQYF. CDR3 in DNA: TGTGCCAGCAGTCCCCACGACAGGGCGAAGTGGGAGACCCAGTACTTC.

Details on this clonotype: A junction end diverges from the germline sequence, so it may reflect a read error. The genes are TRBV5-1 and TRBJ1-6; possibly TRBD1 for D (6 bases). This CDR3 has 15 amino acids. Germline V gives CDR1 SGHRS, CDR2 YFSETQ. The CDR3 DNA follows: TGCGCCGGCAGCTTGCAGGGACAATATAATTCACCCCTCCACTTT. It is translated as CAGSLQGQYNSPLHF.

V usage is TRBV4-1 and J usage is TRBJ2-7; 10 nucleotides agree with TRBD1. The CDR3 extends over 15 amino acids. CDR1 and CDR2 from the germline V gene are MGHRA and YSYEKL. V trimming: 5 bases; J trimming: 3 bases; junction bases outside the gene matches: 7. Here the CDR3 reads CASSVHGQGGYEQYF. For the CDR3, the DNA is TGCGCCAGCAGCGTCCACGGACAGGGGGGCTACGAGCAGTACTTC.

The CDR3 sequence: CASSQDFGELFF. CDR3 DNA: TGTGCCAGCAGCCAAGATTTCGGGGAGCTGTTTTTT. The chain combines TRBV3-1 with TRBJ2-2; D is unresolved. The CDR3 consists of 12 residues. With 0 bases removed from V and 7 bases from J, the gap between germline ends came to 3 bases. CDR1 is LGHDT, CDR2 YNNKEL, per germline (reference sequence).

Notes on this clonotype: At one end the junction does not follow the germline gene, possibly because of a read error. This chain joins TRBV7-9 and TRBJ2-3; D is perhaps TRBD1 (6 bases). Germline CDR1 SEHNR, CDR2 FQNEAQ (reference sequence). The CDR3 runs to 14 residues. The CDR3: CASSSTWPTGTQYF. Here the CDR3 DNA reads TGTGCCAGCAGCTCCACCTGGCCGACAGGTACGCAGTATTTT.

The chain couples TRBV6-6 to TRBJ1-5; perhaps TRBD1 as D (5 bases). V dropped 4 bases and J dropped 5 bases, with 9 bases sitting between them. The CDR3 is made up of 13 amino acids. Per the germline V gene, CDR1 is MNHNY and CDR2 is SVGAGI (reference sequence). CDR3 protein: CASSWGTDQPQHF. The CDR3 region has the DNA TGTGCCAGCAGTTGGGGGACCGATCAGCCCCAGCATTTT.

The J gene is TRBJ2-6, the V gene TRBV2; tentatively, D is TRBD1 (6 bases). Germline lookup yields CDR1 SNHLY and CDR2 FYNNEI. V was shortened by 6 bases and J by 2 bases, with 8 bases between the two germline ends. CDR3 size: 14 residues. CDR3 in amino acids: CASRAGAGANVLTF. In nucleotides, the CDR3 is TGTGCCAGCAGGGCAGGGGCTGGGGCCAACGTCCTGACTTTC. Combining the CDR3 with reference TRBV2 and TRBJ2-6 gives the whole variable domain EPEVTQTPSHQVTQMGQEVILRCVPISNHLYFYWYRQILGQKVEFLVSFYNNEISEKSEIFDDQFSVERPDGSNFTLKIRSTKLEDSAMYFCASRAGAGANVLTFGAGSRLTVL.

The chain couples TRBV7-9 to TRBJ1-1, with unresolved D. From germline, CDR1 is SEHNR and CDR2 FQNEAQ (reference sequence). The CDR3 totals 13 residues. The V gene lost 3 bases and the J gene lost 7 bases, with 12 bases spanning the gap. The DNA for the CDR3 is TGTGCCAGCAGCTTCACACCCCGGGGTGAAGCTTTCTTT. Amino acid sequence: CASSFTPRGEAFF. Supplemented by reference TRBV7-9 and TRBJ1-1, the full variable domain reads DTGVSQNPRHKITKRGQNVTFRCDPISEHNRLYWYRQTLGQGPEFLTYFQNEAQLEKSRLLSDRFSAERPKGSFSTLEIQRTEQGDSAMYLCASSFTPRGEAFFGQGTRLTVV.

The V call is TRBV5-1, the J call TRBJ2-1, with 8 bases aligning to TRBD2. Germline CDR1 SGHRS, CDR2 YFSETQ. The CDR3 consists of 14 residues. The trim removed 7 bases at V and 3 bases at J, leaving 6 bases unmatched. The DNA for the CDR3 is TGCGCCAGCTGCCCCGGGACTAGCTACAATGAGCAGTTCTTC. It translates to CASCPGTSYNEQFF.

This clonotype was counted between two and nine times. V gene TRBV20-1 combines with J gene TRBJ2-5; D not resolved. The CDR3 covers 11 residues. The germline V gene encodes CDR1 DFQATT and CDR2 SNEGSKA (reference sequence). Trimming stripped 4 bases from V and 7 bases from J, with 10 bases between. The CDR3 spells CSATSVRTQYF. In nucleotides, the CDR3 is TGCAGTGCTACCTCAGTGAGGACCCAGTACTTC.

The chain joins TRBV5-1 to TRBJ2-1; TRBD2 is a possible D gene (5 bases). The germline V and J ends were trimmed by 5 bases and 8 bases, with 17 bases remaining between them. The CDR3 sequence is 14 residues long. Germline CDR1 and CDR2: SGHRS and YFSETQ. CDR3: CASSVEGDRHEQFF. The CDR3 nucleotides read TGCGCCAGCAGTGTTGAGGGAGATAGACATGAGCAGTTCTTC.

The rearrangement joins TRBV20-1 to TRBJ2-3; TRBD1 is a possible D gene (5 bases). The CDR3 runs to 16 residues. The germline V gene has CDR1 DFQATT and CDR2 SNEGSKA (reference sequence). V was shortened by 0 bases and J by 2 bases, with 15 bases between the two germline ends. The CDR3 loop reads CSARDVQGLITDTQYF. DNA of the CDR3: TGCAGTGCTAGAGATGTGCAGGGCCTAATCACAGATACGCAGTATTTT.

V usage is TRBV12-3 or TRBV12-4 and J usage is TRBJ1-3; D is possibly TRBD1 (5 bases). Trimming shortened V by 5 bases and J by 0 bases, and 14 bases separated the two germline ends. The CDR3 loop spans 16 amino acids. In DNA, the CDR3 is TGTGCCAGCAGTGGGAACGACGGGGCCTCTGGAAACACCATATATTTT. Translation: CASSGNDGASGNTIYF.

CDR3 bases: TGTGCCAGCTCACCACCTGGGGCTTCTACCTACGAGCAGTACTTC. This encodes CASSPPGASTYEQYF. This chain links TRBV18 with TRBJ2-7; a weak D match, TRBD1 (5 bases). CDR1 and CDR2 from the germline V gene are KGHSH and LQKENI. This CDR3 comprises 15 residues. Between the trimmed V and J ends, which lost 0 bases and 2 bases, there was a span of 11 bases.

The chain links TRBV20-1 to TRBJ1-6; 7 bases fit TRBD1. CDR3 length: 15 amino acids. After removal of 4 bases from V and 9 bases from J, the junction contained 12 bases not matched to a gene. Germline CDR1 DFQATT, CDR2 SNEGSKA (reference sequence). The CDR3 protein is CSATKRTGLASPLHF. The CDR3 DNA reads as TGCAGTGCTACTAAGAGGACAGGTTTGGCTTCACCCCTCCACTTT.

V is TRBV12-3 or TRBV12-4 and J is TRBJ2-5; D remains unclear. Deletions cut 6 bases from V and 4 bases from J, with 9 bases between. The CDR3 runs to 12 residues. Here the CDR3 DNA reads TGTGCCAGCAGCTGGCTGGCAGAGACCCAGTACTTC. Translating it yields CASSWLAETQYF.

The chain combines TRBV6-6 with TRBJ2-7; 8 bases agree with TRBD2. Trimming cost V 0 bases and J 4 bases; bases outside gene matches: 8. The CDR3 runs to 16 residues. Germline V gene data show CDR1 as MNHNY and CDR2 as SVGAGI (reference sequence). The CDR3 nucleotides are TGTGCCAGCAGTTACTCGAGCGGGGGCCACGCTTACGAGCAGTACTTC. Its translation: CASSYSSGGHAYEQYF.